These 18 T cell receptor beta chains originate from one sample sequenced in a study of graft-versus-host responses after intestinal transplantation. Antigen specificity for these receptors is unknown. The assay was immunoSEQ multiplex PCR, and TCRdb's table has in-frame clones only and misses some. The data hold around 40,000 clones, with 85% to 95% observed a single time. Sequenced here: unstimulated CD8+ T cells sorted from spleen or lymph node cells, sampled before transplant. All receptors come from a human donor who was the organ donor for an intestinal transplant.

The chain uses TRBV6-4 and TRBJ2-3; tentatively, D is TRBD2 (6 bases). CDR3 size: 14 residues. Per germline, CDR1 MRHNA and CDR2 SNTAGT. V lost 4 bases and J 0 bases, leaving 8 bases between the germline ends. The CDR3 nucleotides are TGTGCCAGCAGTGCCGGGACTAGCACAGATACGCAGTATTTT. Its protein product is CASSAGTSTDTQYF.

V gene TRBV8-2 combines with J gene TRBJ2-6. TRBV8-2 is a pseudogene locus. The CDR3 length is 17 residues. The chain's CDR3 is CGMHVRVTQSRANVLTF. CDR3 bases: TGTGGCATGCACGTTAGGGTAACTCAAAGTCGGGCCAACGTCCTGACTTTC.

J is TRBJ2-3 and V is TRBV11-2; perhaps TRBD1 as D (6 bases). Trimming stripped 4 bases from V and 2 bases from J, with 7 bases between. This CDR3 region has 13 residues. Germline CDR1 and CDR2: SGHAT and FQNNGV. The DNA for the CDR3 is TGTGCCAGCAGCTGGGGACACACAGATACGCAGTATTTT. This translates into CASSWGHTDTQYF.

The chain carries TRBV7-9 and TRBJ2-5; D is perhaps TRBD2 (5 bases). The V gene lost 5 bases and the J gene lost 2 bases, with 12 bases spanning the gap. In germline, CDR1 is SEHNR, CDR2 FQNEAQ (reference sequence). There are 14 residues in the CDR3. CDR3 sequence reads: CASSLRRGQETQYF. In DNA form, the CDR3 reads TGTGCCAGCAGCCTTAGGCGAGGGCAAGAGACCCAGTACTTC.

The count of this clone is one. The chain combines TRBV30 with TRBJ1-2; no firm D call. The CDR3 is 11 residues long. Trimming left V 3 bases short and J 4 bases short, with 6 bases between. Per the germline V gene, CDR1 is GTSNPN and CDR2 is SVGIG (reference sequence). The CDR3: CAWRGGYGYTF. CDR3 sequence (DNA): TGTGCCTGGAGGGGAGGCTATGGCTACACCTTC. The whole variable domain, remainder taken from reference TRBV30 and TRBJ1-2, is SQTIHQWPATLVQPVGSPLSLECTVEGTSNPNLYWYRQAAGRGLQLLFYSVGIGQISSEVPQNLSASRPQDRQFILSSKKLLLSDSGFYLCAWRGGYGYTFGSGTRLTVV.

The rearrangement uses TRBV14 and TRBJ1-6; 10 bases align to TRBD1. Germline CDR1 reads SGHDN; CDR2 reads FVKESK. This CDR3 has 15 residues. Trimming cost V 2 bases and J 10 bases; bases outside gene matches: 5. The CDR3 region has the DNA TGTGCCAGCAGCCAATGGACAGGGGGGAACTCACCCCTCCACTTT. The encoded protein is CASSQWTGGNSPLHF.

The rearrangement joins TRBV10-3 to TRBJ2-3; D not resolved. The V gene lost 3 bases and the J gene lost 6 bases, with 10 bases spanning the gap. The CDR3 runs 13 residues. Germline V gene sequence: CDR1 ENHRY, CDR2 SYGVKD. The DNA of the CDR3 is TGTGCCATCAGTGACGGCCGTACGGATACGCAGTATTTT. Translating gives CAISDGRTDTQYF.

V gene TRBV2 combines with J gene TRBJ2-5; a possible D gene is TRBD1 (6 bases). Germline loops: CDR1 SNHLY, CDR2 FYNNEI. This CDR3 has 15 residues. V lost 6 bases and J lost 4, with 18 bases in between. The CDR3 loop reads CASRGMGHPRETQYF. The CDR3 nucleotides read TGTGCCAGCAGGGGAATGGGACATCCCCGAGAGACCCAGTACTTC.

The rearrangement uses TRBV5-4 and TRBJ2-7; 9 bases are shared with TRBD1. CDR3 length equals 15 residues. Trimming at V came to 0 bases and at J to 3 bases, leaving 4 bases not matched to a gene. Germline V gene sequence: CDR1 SGHNT, CDR2 YYREEE (reference sequence). The CDR3 DNA sequence: TGTGCCAGCAGCTTGGAGGGACAGGGAGTCTACGAGCAGTACTTC. Amino acid sequence: CASSLEGQGVYEQYF.

This chain links TRBV4-2 with TRBJ1-2, with D possibly matching TRBD1 (5 bases). Trimming cost V 5 bases and J 2 bases, with 15 bases left between them. Looked up from germline, CDR1 is LGHNA and CDR2 is YNFKEQ. CDR3 size: 15 residues. In DNA, the CDR3 is TGTGCCAGCAGCTCGACGGGGGGATTAAACTATGGCTACACCTTC. It specifies CASSSTGGLNYGYTF.

The V call is TRBV2, the J call TRBJ2-7; D is ambiguous. The CDR3 is 16 residues long. Germline loops: CDR1 SNHLY, CDR2 FYNNEI. V was shortened by 0 bases and J by 3 bases, with 15 bases between the two germline ends. This chain's CDR3 is CASSEALHLKGYEQYF. CDR3 bases: TGTGCCAGCAGTGAAGCGCTTCATTTAAAGGGCTACGAGCAGTACTTC. Full variable domain (rest looked up from reference TRBV2 and TRBJ2-7): EPEVTQTPSHQVTQMGQEVILRCVPISNHLYFYWYRQILGQKVEFLVSFYNNEISEKSEIFDDQFSVERPDGSNFTLKIRSTKLEDSAMYFCASSEALHLKGYEQYFGPGTRLTVT.

This clone was picked up one time. V usage is TRBV7-6 and J usage is TRBJ2-2, with D possibly being TRBD1 (5 bases). With 5 bases removed from V and 4 bases from J, the gap between germline ends came to 20 bases. This CDR3 is 17 amino acids long. Germline V CDR1 and CDR2: SGHVS, FNYEAQ. The CDR3 loop is CASSPTKKGFGTGELFF. The CDR3 DNA reads as TGTGCCAGCAGCCCCACTAAAAAGGGGTTTGGCACCGGGGAGCTGTTTTTT. Full variable domain (remainder filled in from reference TRBV7-6 and TRBJ2-2): GAGVSQSPRYKVTKRGQDVALRCDPISGHVSLYWYRQALGQGPEFLTYFNYEAQQDKSGLPNDRFSAERPEGSISTLTIQRTEQRDSAMYRCASSPTKKGFGTGELFFGEGSRLTVL.

The V call is TRBV29-1, the J call TRBJ2-1, with 9 nucleotides matching TRBD1. V dropped 6 bases and J dropped 8; count of bases not matched to a gene: 11. The CDR3 contains 14 residues. Germline values: CDR1 SQVTM, CDR2 ANQGSEA. CDR3 loop: CSVKALGQGYEQFF. DNA for the CDR3: TGCAGCGTCAAGGCGCTGGGACAGGGCTATGAGCAGTTCTTC.

The rearrangement joins TRBV6-6 to TRBJ2-1; D is undetermined. Between the trimmed V and J ends, which lost 8 bases and 7 bases, there was a span of 21 bases. Germline assignment: CDR1 MNHNY and CDR2 SVGAGI (reference sequence). This CDR3 is built from 15 residues. CDR3 residues: CASGDILSVINEQFF. The DNA for the CDR3 is TGTGCCAGCGGGGATATTCTAAGCGTTATTAATGAGCAGTTCTTC.

The chain carries TRBV5-1 and TRBJ2-7, with TRBD1 identical over 7 bases. V lost 1 base to trimming and J lost 2 bases; unmatched junction nucleotides: 3. The CDR3 sequence is 14 residues long. Germline assignment: CDR1 SGHRS and CDR2 YFSETQ. This CDR3 reads CASSLTGAPYEQYF. CDR3 in DNA: TGCGCCAGCAGCTTGACAGGGGCCCCCTACGAGCAGTACTTC.

The V and J genes are TRBV5-4 and TRBJ2-7, with 12 nucleotides matching TRBD1. This CDR3 has 17 amino acids. Trimming cost V 4 bases and J 5 bases; bases outside gene matches: 13. Germline V lookup: CDR1 SGHNT, CDR2 YYREEE (reference sequence). CDR3 nucleotide sequence: TGTGCCAGCAGCCCTTGGCTGGGACAGGGGGCCAGCAACGAGCAGTACTTC. Its translation is CASSPWLGQGASNEQYF. The whole variable domain, filled in from reference TRBV5-4 and TRBJ2-7, reads ETGVTQSPTHLIKTRGQQVTLRCSSQSGHNTVSWYQQALGQGPQFIFQYYREEENGRGNFPPRFSGLQFPNYSSELNVNALELDDSALYLCASSPWLGQGASNEQYFGPGTRLTVT.

This sequence joins TRBV6-1 and TRBJ2-3; possibly TRBD1 or TRBD2 for D (6 bases each). CDR1 and CDR2 (germline): MNHNS, SASEGT. The length of the CDR3 is 18 residues. Trimming took 2 bases from V and 0 from J, leaving 18 bases between them. In DNA, the CDR3 is TGTGCCAGCAGTGAACCTCCCAGGGGAGGTCTTAGCACAGATACGCAGTATTTT. Protein: CASSEPPRGGLSTDTQYF.

V gene TRBV4-3 combines with J gene TRBJ2-1; TRBD2 agrees at 10 bases. This CDR3 has 16 amino acids. V lost 1 base to trimming and J lost 8 bases; unmatched junction nucleotides: 8. Per the germline V gene, CDR1 is LGHNA and CDR2 is YSLEER. The DNA for the CDR3 is TGCGCCAGCAGCCAAGGTTACAGCGGGGGGGCTTATGAGCAGTTCTTC. Protein product: CASSQGYSGGAYEQFF.